A single T cell receptor beta chain is shown here with its context. Its specificity is unknown. The data were produced by immunoSEQ multiplex PCR, yet TCRdb's version contains in-frame clones alone and is incomplete. The profile covers about 140,000 clones, with 70% to 90% appearing a single time and under 9.5% taken by the ten largest. The sample is drawn from a study of T cell responses to AZD1222 COVID-19 vaccine. Findings and caveats of the study: The peak T cell response came first, and repertoires were sampled only after it. Two doses of AZD1222 preceded a rise in Spike-specific TCR breadth and depth. As reported, nearly half of all spike-specific TCRs target variant regions that are unmutated.

The CDR3 is 15 residues long. Germline V gives CDR1 LNHDA, CDR2 SQIVND (reference sequence). Germline trimming cut 5 bases from V and 4 bases from J; bases unmatched to any gene: 10. This sequence originates from an adult in good health. Sequenced here: peripheral blood, sampled on day 0 of AZD1222 vaccination. This chain joins TRBV19 and TRBJ2-7, with 8 positions matching TRBD2. The CDR3 loop reads CASSRSGDIGYEQYF. The CDR3 region has the DNA TGTGCCAGTAGTCGTAGCGGGGACATAGGGTACGAGCAGTACTTC.